Below, 22 T cell receptor beta chains from the same sample are listed, as sequenced in a study of T cells in Graves' hyperthyroidism and ophthalmopathy. The investigators amplified TCR beta CDR3 regions from RNA transcripts. The HTBI primer set drove a first-round RT-PCR of the TCR CDR3. TCRdb independently ran MiXCR on the multiplex PCR reads; one entry per CDR3 protein. The sample has under 550,000 distinct CDR3 sequences; 15% to 20% are singletons. Material for sequencing was blood. The source is a man in his forties or fifties with Graves' ophthalmopathy.

This clonotype has more than one count but fewer than ten. The chain uses TRBV20-1 and TRBJ1-1; TRBD1 aligns across 8 bases. The CDR3 contains 14 residues. V was clipped by 4 bases and J by 0 bases; unmatched bases: 4. Germline CDR1 is DFQATT and CDR2 is SNEGSKA (reference sequence). CDR3 region: CSATNRGMNTEAFF. CDR3 nucleotide sequence: TGCAGTGCTACAAACAGGGGGATGAACACTGAAGCTTTCTTT.

A few counts support this clonotype. A read error may account for a junction end that differs from germline. The chain joins TRBV4-1 to TRBJ2-7, with TRBD1 identical over 9 bases. The germline CDR1 and CDR2 sequences are MGHRA and YSYEKL. CDR3 length: 15 residues. CDR3 sequence reads: CASSVEGTGSYEQYF. CDR3 nucleotides: TGTGCCAGCAGCGTAGAAGGGACAGGGAGCTACGAGCAGTACTTC.

This chain links TRBV12-3 or TRBV12-4 with TRBJ1-1; D gene uncertain. Trimming shortened V by 6 bases and J by 0 bases, and 14 bases separated the two germline ends. The CDR3 length is 15 residues. DNA of the CDR3: TGTGCCAGCAGCCCTATAAACTCGTTGAACACTGAAGCTTTCTTT. This translates into CASSPINSLNTEAFF.

There are a few counts of this clonotype. This chain links TRBV5-1 with TRBJ1-1; 7 bases match TRBD1. Germline CDR1 reads SGHRS; CDR2 reads YFSETQ. This CDR3 spans 14 amino acids. Trimming removed 7 bases from V and 5 bases from J; junction bases left unmatched: 11. DNA for the CDR3: TGCGCCAGCCAGGGGGGGCTTAGGGGTACTGAAGCTTTCTTT. Translation: CASQGGLRGTEAFF.

This chain uses TRBV5-1 with TRBJ1-1; D may be TRBD1 (6 bases). The CDR3 is 12 amino acids. V dropped 0 bases and J dropped 10 bases, with 10 bases sitting between them. Germline CDR1 is SGHRS and CDR2 is YFSETQ. This CDR3 reads CASSLGGQGAFF. DNA for the CDR3: TGCGCCAGCAGCTTGGGGGGGCAAGGAGCTTTCTTT.

V gene TRBV28 combines with J gene TRBJ2-1; possibly TRBD2 for D (5 bases). Germline CDR1 MDHEN, CDR2 SYDVKM. Trimming took off 3 bases at V and 6 bases at J, with 15 bases between the two ends. This CDR3 comprises 15 residues. Here the CDR3 reads CASSLVTTNRNEQFF. CDR3 DNA sequence: TGTGCCAGCAGTTTGGTGACTACGAACCGCAATGAGCAGTTCTTC. Supplemented by reference TRBV28 and TRBJ2-1, the full variable domain reads DVKVTQSSRYLVKRTGEKVFLECVQDMDHENMFWYRQDPGLGLRLIYFSYDVKMKEKGDIPEGYSVSREKKERFSLILESASTNQTSMYLCASSLVTTNRNEQFFGPGTRLTVL.

This clonotype has only a few counts. The chain is built from TRBV19 and TRBJ2-5; 8 positions agree with TRBD2. After removal of 7 bases from V and 0 bases from J, the junction contained 13 bases not matched to a gene. The CDR3 is made up of 17 amino acids. Germline lookup yields CDR1 LNHDA and CDR2 SQIVND (reference sequence). CDR3 nucleotides: TGTGCCAGTACCTCGCCCGCGGGGGGCACTTACCAAGAGACCCAGTACTTC. Encoded protein: CASTSPAGGTYQETQYF.

V gene TRBV15 combines with J gene TRBJ2-1; 10 bases match TRBD1. The CDR3 loop spans 12 amino acids. CDR1 and CDR2 (germline): LNHNV, YYDKDF (reference sequence). V lost 5 bases and J lost 12; bases outside the gene matches: 4. CDR3 loop: CATSRRDRGQFF. CDR3 nucleotide sequence: TGTGCCACCAGCCGCCGGGACAGGGGGCAGTTCTTC.

This chain joins TRBV29-1 and TRBJ1-1; a possible D gene is TRBD1 (6 bases). Germline-derived CDR1 and CDR2 are SQVTM and ANQGSEA. This CDR3 comprises 11 residues. The germline V and J ends were trimmed by 7 bases and 7 bases, with 13 bases remaining between them. CDR3 bases: TGCAGCGGGGGGCTTGGAATTGAAGCTTTCTTT. It specifies CSGGLGIEAFF.

This chain joins TRBV6-1 and TRBJ2-1; 10 bases agree with TRBD2. The germline CDR1 and CDR2 sequences are MNHNS and SASEGT. There are 18 residues in the CDR3. The trim removed 6 bases at V and 6 bases at J, leaving 17 bases unmatched. The CDR3 DNA is TGTGCCAGCAGATTCCTGGGTAGCGGGAGGCTTCTTACCAATGAGCAGTTCTTC. Protein product: CASRFLGSGRLLTNEQFF.

This clonotype occurred many times. V gene TRBV12-3 or TRBV12-4 combines with J gene TRBJ1-1; 7 bases align to TRBD1. The trim removed 5 bases at V and 0 bases at J, leaving 9 bases unmatched. This CDR3 is 16 amino acids long. CDR3 nucleotides: TGTGCCAGCAGTCCAATAAACAGGGGCTTGAACACTGAAGCTTTCTTT. This gives the protein CASSPINRGLNTEAFF.

In this sample, this clonotype turned up once. A much larger clone sits a single nucleotide away, making a read error possible. The chain employs TRBV3-1 and TRBJ2-7; tentative D call: TRBD2 (7 bases). V lost 5 bases and J 2 bases, leaving 16 bases between the germline ends. Germline V CDR1 and CDR2: LGHDT, YNNKEL (reference sequence). The length of the CDR3 is 15 residues. The CDR3 loop is CASSSRGAGTYEQYF. CDR3 DNA: TGTGCCAGCAGCTCCCGGGGGGCAGGAACCTACGAGCAGTACTTC.

This clonotype was observed a handful of times. This sequence joins TRBV20-1 and TRBJ1-4; 8 bases agree with TRBD1. The germline CDR1 and CDR2 sequences are DFQATT and SNEGSKA (reference sequence). This CDR3 is 16 amino acids long. V lost 1 base, J lost 7 bases, and 11 bases stayed unmatched. The CDR3: CSARALLGQGFEKLFF. The CDR3 DNA is TGCAGTGCTAGAGCATTACTTGGACAGGGCTTTGAAAAACTGTTTTTT.

This chain connects TRBV7-8 to TRBJ2-7, with D perhaps TRBD2 (6 bases). The CDR3 contains 15 residues. Per the germline V gene, CDR1 is SGHVS and CDR2 is FQNEAQ. Trimming took off 0 bases at V and 6 bases at J, with 15 bases between the two ends. The CDR3: CASSLAIGGYREQYF. Here the CDR3 DNA reads TGTGCCAGCAGCTTAGCCATTGGAGGGTATCGCGAGCAGTACTTC.

This clonotype was picked up a small number of times. The rearrangement links TRBV3-1 to TRBJ2-7; TRBD2 matches 7 bases. Trimming removed 4 bases from V and 5 bases from J; junction bases left unmatched: 5. Germline CDR1 and CDR2: LGHDT and YNNKEL (reference sequence). This CDR3 has 13 amino acids. CDR3 nucleotides: TGTGCCAGCAGCCTCCGGGGGGTTGACGAGCAGTACTTC. As protein: CASSLRGVDEQYF.

This clonotype was observed many times. The chain carries TRBV2 and TRBJ2-1; D call uncertain. The germline V gene encodes CDR1 SNHLY and CDR2 FYNNEI. The CDR3 extends over 11 amino acids. Trimming cost V 4 bases and J 8 bases, with 6 bases left between them. The CDR3, as DNA: TGTGCCAGCAGTGCCAGTGATGAGCAGTTCTTC. As protein: CASSASDEQFF. Based on the CDR3 plus reference TRBV2 and TRBJ2-1, the full variable domain is EPEVTQTPSHQVTQMGQEVILRCVPISNHLYFYWYRQILGQKVEFLVSFYNNEISEKSEIFDDQFSVERPDGSNFTLKIRSTKLEDSAMYFCASSASDEQFFGPGTRLTVL.

The chain recombines TRBV10-1 with TRBJ2-1; 9 bases map to TRBD2. This CDR3 spans 14 amino acids. The ends lost 2 bases at V and 8 bases at J; junction bases unmatched: 4. The germline V gene has CDR1 WNHNN and CDR2 SYGVQD (reference sequence). The DNA for the CDR3 is TGCGCCAGCAGTGAGGGCGGGGGGGTCGATGAGCAGTTCTTC. Its protein is CASSEGGGVDEQFF.

On this clonotype itself: A clone one base away is much larger, so this may be a read error. This chain connects TRBV28 to TRBJ1-5; 7 nucleotides line up with TRBD1. Germline V gives CDR1 MDHEN, CDR2 SYDVKM. V dropped 4 bases and J dropped 6; count of bases not matched to a gene: 15. The CDR3 loop spans 17 amino acids. CDR3 region: CASSSAALNRGRQPQHF. CDR3 DNA sequence: TGTGCCAGCAGTTCGGCTGCCTTAAACAGGGGACGTCAGCCCCAGCATTTT.

The sample holds many counts of this clonotype. V and J are TRBV20-1 and TRBJ2-1, with 9 bases aligning to TRBD2. Germline lookup yields CDR1 DFQATT and CDR2 SNEGSKA (reference sequence). The CDR3 spans 14 residues. V shed 6 bases, J shed 8 bases, and the junction held 11 bases outside the gene matches. The CDR3 protein is CSAPGLASRDEQFF. DNA for the CDR3: TGCAGTGCCCCAGGACTAGCGAGCCGGGATGAGCAGTTCTTC.

In regard to this clonotype: Given a much more abundant clone one base away, this may be a read error. V usage is TRBV27 and J usage is TRBJ2-7; tentative D call: TRBD1 (6 bases). Germline V gives CDR1 MNHEY, CDR2 SMNVEV (reference sequence). Deletions cut 6 bases from V and 8 bases from J, with 17 bases between. The length of the CDR3 is 13 residues. The DNA of the CDR3 is TGTGCCAGCAGCTTGGAACAGGGCGCGAAGCAGTACTTC. This sequence encodes CASSLEQGAKQYF.

This clonotype was seen a few times. The chain carries TRBV18 and TRBJ1-1; TRBD1 agrees at 9 bases. The length of the CDR3 is 14 residues. Trimming cost V 3 bases and J 8 bases; bases outside gene matches: 7. CDR1 and CDR2 from the germline V gene are KGHSH and LQKENI. For the CDR3, the DNA is TGTGCCAGCTCACCTAGGACAGGGGATGTCGAAGCTTTCTTT. Amino acid sequence: CASSPRTGDVEAFF.

This clonotype was observed many times. The V gene is TRBV28, the J gene TRBJ2-7; D perhaps matches TRBD1 (6 bases). Germline loops: CDR1 MDHEN, CDR2 SYDVKM. The CDR3 has 15 residues. The V gene lost 6 bases and the J gene lost 0 bases, with 15 bases spanning the gap. CDR3 bases: TGTGCCAGCAGCGGAACAGGGACCAGCTCCTACGAGCAGTACTTC. Amino acids: CASSGTGTSSYEQYF. Looking up the rest from reference TRBV28 and TRBJ2-7 gives the full variable domain: DVKVTQSSRYLVKRTGEKVFLECVQDMDHENMFWYRQDPGLGLRLIYFSYDVKMKEKGDIPEGYSVSREKKERFSLILESASTNQTSMYLCASSGTGTSSYEQYFGPGTRLTVT.